The 20 T cell receptor beta chains below all came from one sample that was sequenced in a study of blood T cells in healthy people across ages. Then a second PCR, running roughly 6 to 12 cycles, was carried out with a sample-barcoded 5' primer and a J-beta primer mix. TCRdb re-analysed the 5' RACE reads in MiXCR, keeping a single row per CDR3 protein. The sample contains about 1,500,000 distinct CDR3 sequences, around 42% of which appear only once. Sequences were obtained from blood. The receptor source for this set is a woman aged 18 to 35 in good health.

This clonotype was detected only a few times. The chain recombines TRBV27 with TRBJ2-2, with 7 positions matching TRBD1. The length of the CDR3 is 14 residues. Germline V lookup: CDR1 MNHEY, CDR2 SMNVEV (reference sequence). The J segment lost 5 bases and the V segment lost 8 bases, leaving 8 bases of the junction unmatched. CDR3 region: CASAGTVLTGELFF. CDR3 nucleotide sequence: TGTGCCAGCGCCGGGACAGTACTTACCGGGGAGCTGTTTTTT.

This clonotype was recorded at least ten times. The rearrangement joins TRBV6-6 to TRBJ2-1; tentatively, D is TRBD2 (6 bases). The germline CDR1 and CDR2 sequences are MNHNY and SVGAGI (reference sequence). V lost 6 bases, J lost 6 bases, and 24 bases lay in between. CDR3 length: 17 amino acids. CDR3 region: CASSRGAYSGDFNEQFF. CDR3 nucleotide sequence: TGTGCCAGCAGCCGCGGGGCGTATAGCGGTGACTTCAATGAGCAGTTCTTC.

The chain has TRBV11-1 and TRBJ2-7; 14 positions match TRBD2. The CDR3 is made up of 21 amino acids. Germline CDR1 SGHAT, CDR2 FQDESV (reference sequence). V shed 6 bases and J 7 bases; nucleotides not matched to a gene: 26. The CDR3 sequence: CASRLDVGTSGSVGSYNEQYF. DNA for the CDR3: TGTGCCAGCAGGCTCGATGTTGGGACTAGCGGGAGCGTTGGATCCTACAATGAGCAGTACTTC. Complete variable domain (other parts from reference TRBV11-1 and TRBJ2-7): EAEVAQSPRYKITEKSQAVAFWCDPISGHATLYWYRQILGQGPELLVQFQDESVVDDSQLPKDRFSAERLKGVDSTLKIQPAELGDSAMYLCASRLDVGTSGSVGSYNEQYFGPGTRLTVT.

This clonotype showed up just once. The rearrangement joins TRBV27 to TRBJ1-1; possibly TRBD1 for D (5 bases). Germline CDR1 and CDR2: MNHEY and SMNVEV (reference sequence). Trimming removed 3 bases at V and 4 bases at J, with 12 bases between. This CDR3 spans 14 amino acids. The CDR3 loop is CASSLGGDLTEAFF. As DNA, the CDR3 is TGTGCCAGCAGTTTGGGAGGGGATCTCACTGAAGCTTTCTTT.

This clonotype has only a few counts. The chain is built from TRBV6-2 or TRBV6-3 and TRBJ2-1, with 13 positions matching TRBD2. The CDR3 covers 13 residues. Trimming removed 8 bases from V and 7 bases from J; junction bases left unmatched: 2. Per germline, CDR1 MNHEY and CDR2 SVGEGT. CDR3 sequence: CASRTSGGNEQFF. Written as DNA, the CDR3 is TGTGCCAGCCGGACTAGCGGGGGAAATGAGCAGTTCTTC.

The gene calls are TRBV27 and TRBJ2-2; D tentatively fits TRBD1 or TRBD2 (5 bases each). Trimming stripped 3 bases from V and 3 bases from J, with 14 bases between. The V gene's germline CDR1 is MNHEY and CDR2 SMNVEV (reference sequence). The CDR3 has 16 amino acids. The DNA of the CDR3 is TGTGCCAGCAGTTTTGTGGGGGAAGCGGACACCGGGGAGCTGTTTTTT. Amino acid sequence: CASSFVGEADTGELFF.

V gene TRBV5-1 combines with J gene TRBJ2-2; the D is unclear. CDR3 length: 14 amino acids. Germline V gene data show CDR1 as SGHRS and CDR2 as YFSETQ. V was pared by 0 bases and J by 4 bases, with 7 bases between. CDR3 DNA: TGCGCCAGCAGCTTGGTCCCAGTCACCGGGGAGCTGTTTTTT. Protein sequence: CASSLVPVTGELFF.

The V and J genes are TRBV20-1 and TRBJ2-4; 11 nucleotides line up with TRBD2. V dropped 4 bases and J dropped 0; count of bases not matched to a gene: 11. This CDR3 has 18 residues. The germline CDR1 and CDR2 sequences are DFQATT and SNEGSKA (reference sequence). Written as DNA, the CDR3 is TGCAGTGCTACCGATAGCGGGGGGGCCTTCGGAGCCAAAAACATTCAGTACTTC. This codes for CSATDSGGAFGAKNIQYF.

Comments on this clonotype: Possible read error: a much larger clone is one base away. The genes are TRBV28 and TRBJ2-3; perhaps TRBD2 as D (6 bases). The V and J ends lost 3 bases and 5 bases respectively, with 15 bases between them. The CDR3 covers 15 residues. CDR1 and CDR2 from the germline V gene are MDHEN and SYDVKM. CDR3 residues: CASSFTIGGRDTQYF. DNA of the CDR3: TGTGCCAGCAGTTTCACTATCGGGGGTAGAGATACGCAGTATTTT.

In its sample, this clonotype was seen a few times. V usage is TRBV10-3 and J usage is TRBJ1-2; TRBD1 aligns across 7 bases. CDR3 size: 14 residues. Per the germline V gene, CDR1 is ENHRY and CDR2 is SYGVKD. J gave up 4 bases and V 3 bases, and 5 bases lay outside the gene matches. The CDR3: CAISEGGEIYGYTF. The CDR3 nucleotides are TGTGCCATCAGTGAAGGGGGCGAGATCTATGGCTACACCTTC.

This clonotype was seen just once. At one of its ends the junction is not consistent with the germline gene, which may arise from a read error. The rearrangement links TRBV19 to TRBJ2-1, with a weak D call TRBD1 (5 bases). This CDR3 has 15 amino acids. Germline CDR1 and CDR2: LNHDA and SQIVND (reference sequence). In DNA form, the CDR3 reads TGTGCCAGTAGCATAGACAGAATACAAGGGAATGAGCAGTTCTTC. It codes for CASSIDRIQGNEQFF.

V and J are TRBV6-1 and TRBJ2-3, with no clear D. CDR1 and CDR2 (germline): MNHNS, SASEGT. Trimming removed 1 base at V and 3 bases at J, with 8 bases between. CDR3 length: 14 residues. The CDR3 bases are TGTGCCAGCAGTGAAGTAAGGGCTACAGATACGCAGTATTTT. This codes for CASSEVRATDTQYF.

This rearrangement joins TRBV29-1 to TRBJ2-1; 10 bases align to TRBD2. Germline lookup yields CDR1 SQVTM and CDR2 ANQGSEA. The CDR3 totals 15 residues. V shed 1 base and J 4 bases; nucleotides not matched to a gene: 4. As DNA, the CDR3 is TGCAGCGTTGAAGGGCTAGCGGGAGTTTACAATGAGCAGTTCTTC. Its protein is CSVEGLAGVYNEQFF.

This chain links TRBV10-3 with TRBJ2-7, with D perhaps TRBD2 (6 bases). V dropped 0 bases and J dropped 5 bases, with 17 bases sitting between them. CDR1 and CDR2 from the germline V gene are ENHRY and SYGVKD. The CDR3 is 16 residues long. The CDR3 region is CAISESRRGNFDEQYF. CDR3 nucleotides: TGTGCCATCAGTGAGTCGAGGCGCGGGAATTTCGACGAGCAGTACTTC.

V gene TRBV7-9 combines with J gene TRBJ2-7; possible D gene TRBD1, 5 bases. The CDR3 is made up of 15 amino acids. The V end was cut by 5 bases, the J end by 3 bases, with 17 bases between. Germline V CDR1 and CDR2: SEHNR, FQNEAQ (reference sequence). The CDR3 loop is CASSPRTPHYYEQYF. The CDR3 DNA follows: TGTGCCAGCAGCCCTAGGACACCCCACTACTACGAGCAGTACTTC.

J is TRBJ1-2 and V is TRBV7-9, with 8 nucleotides matching TRBD1. The length of the CDR3 is 16 residues. Trimming took 1 base from V and 7 from J; bases not matched to a gene: 11. Per the germline V gene, CDR1 is SEHNR and CDR2 is FQNEAQ (reference sequence). The CDR3 spells CASSLGRTGRWTGYTF. The CDR3 nucleotides read TGTGCCAGCAGCTTAGGGAGGACAGGGCGCTGGACTGGCTACACCTTC.

V usage is TRBV2 and J usage is TRBJ2-1; unclear D gene. The last part of the DNA fits TRBJ2-7 better; the J call may be wrong. The germline V gene encodes CDR1 SNHLY and CDR2 FYNNEI. The CDR3 length is 12 residues. The CDR3, as DNA: TGTGCCAGCAGAGGGTTATACAATGAGCAGTACTTC. Its protein product is CASRGLYNEQYF.

This clonotype was observed a handful of times. V gene TRBV6-1 combines with J gene TRBJ2-3; D is uncertain. This CDR3 has 12 residues. The V and J ends lost 8 bases and 4 bases respectively, with 10 bases between them. Germline V gives CDR1 MNHNS, CDR2 SASEGT. The CDR3 DNA reads as TGTGCCAGCGAACAGTGGGCAGATACGCAGTATTTT. This gives the protein CASEQWADTQYF.

The rearrangement joins TRBV25-1 to TRBJ1-2, with a tentative D call TRBD1 (5 bases). The CDR3 contains 13 residues. From germline, CDR1 is MGHDK and CDR2 SYGVNS. Between the trimmed V and J ends, which lost 4 bases and 6 bases, there was a span of 12 bases. CDR3: CASSGGGWDGYTF. Written as DNA, the CDR3 is TGTGCCAGCAGTGGCGGGGGGTGGGATGGCTACACCTTC.

The chain is built from TRBV29-1 and TRBJ2-7; D possibly corresponds to TRBD1 (5 bases). Trimming removed 6 bases from V and 0 bases from J, with 12 bases in between. Germline CDR1 reads SQVTM; CDR2 reads ANQGSEA. The CDR3 sequence is 13 residues long. The CDR3 spells CSVRGGASYEQYF. The CDR3 DNA reads as TGCAGCGTGCGCGGTGGGGCCTCCTACGAGCAGTACTTC.